The 20 T cell receptor beta chains in this list originate from one sample, sequenced in a study of molecular identifiers for immune sequencing clone quantification. In TCRdb, the PCR reads were re-called with MiXCR into one record per CDR3 protein. Altogether about 630,000 distinct CDR3 sequences are present, 25% being singletons, with the ten largest covering 0.78%. Sequenced: naive CD8+ T cells from blood, with Jurkat cell RNA spiked in. The subset was: FACS-sorted CD8+CD4-CCR7+CD45RA+ naive T cells. All receptors come from a human donor in good health. Some libraries in this study had Jurkat cell RNA spiked in.

The chain carries TRBV9 and TRBJ2-5; TRBD1 might be the D (6 bases). The CDR3 is made up of 13 amino acids. V lost 3 bases and J 5 bases, leaving 11 bases between the germline ends. Germline assignment: CDR1 SGDLS and CDR2 YYNGEE. CDR3 coding DNA: TGTGCCAGCAGCGACAGGGCTCTGGAGACCCAGTACTTC. Translation gives CASSDRALETQYF.

This clonotype showed up just a few times. This chain uses TRBV14 with TRBJ2-1; 7 bases line up with TRBD1. The trim removed 3 bases at V and 14 bases at J, leaving 16 bases unmatched. This CDR3 region has 15 residues. Per the germline V gene, CDR1 is SGHDN and CDR2 is FVKESK. CDR3 region: CASSQMSPTGRRKFF. In nucleotides, the CDR3 is TGTGCCAGCAGCCAGATGAGCCCGACAGGGAGACGGAAGTTCTTC.

This clonotype was recorded at least ten times. This chain links TRBV4-2 with TRBJ1-1; weak D call: TRBD1 (5 bases). Trimming removed 3 bases from V and 0 bases from J, with 11 bases in between. CDR1 is LGHNA, CDR2 YNFKEQ, per germline. The CDR3 runs 15 residues. CDR3 sequence: CASSQGTLMNTEAFF. The CDR3 DNA follows: TGTGCCAGCAGCCAGGGGACCTTGATGAACACTGAAGCTTTCTTT.

V and J are TRBV6-6 and TRBJ2-2; a weak D match, TRBD2 (5 bases). Between the trimmed V and J ends, which lost 6 bases and 3 bases, there was a span of 14 bases. Germline CDR1 MNHNY, CDR2 SVGAGI (reference sequence). The CDR3 totals 15 residues. As DNA, the CDR3 is TGTGCCAGCAGACCCATGACTACAGACACCGGGGAGCTGTTTTTT. Its protein is CASRPMTTDTGELFF.

This clonotype came up once. Mismatch with germline at one junction end may stem from a read error. The rearrangement links TRBV11-2 to TRBJ2-5, with 7 positions matching TRBD1. The V gene's germline CDR1 is SGHAT and CDR2 FQNNGV. This CDR3 has 15 amino acids. The CDR3 loop is CASSARPGQQGTQYF. CDR3 coding DNA: TGTGCCAGCAGCGCAAGACCGGGACAGCAAGGGACCCAGTACTTC.

This clonotype was found many times. The V gene is TRBV27, the J gene TRBJ2-6; a weak D match, TRBD1 (5 bases). Germline CDR1 MNHEY, CDR2 SMNVEV (reference sequence). V lost 1 base and J lost 4, with 11 bases in between. The CDR3 has 16 residues. The CDR3 here is CASSLFTGDGANVLTF. CDR3 DNA sequence: TGTGCCAGCAGTTTATTTACAGGTGACGGGGCCAACGTCCTGACTTTC.

Remarks on this clonotype: A much larger clone lies one base from this, so it may be a read error. V is TRBV7-6 and J is TRBJ2-3; D remains unclear. Germline V lookup: CDR1 SGHVS, CDR2 FNYEAQ. There are 13 residues in the CDR3. The CDR3 protein is CAGREAGTDTQYF. The CDR3 nucleotides are TGTGCCGGCAGAGAGGCAGGCACAGATACGCAGTATTTT.

This clonotype was seen repeatedly, ten times or more. The V call is TRBV7-6, the J call TRBJ2-3; 10 nucleotides line up with TRBD2. This CDR3 has 16 amino acids. V was pared by 3 bases and J by 6 bases, with 9 bases of the junction left unmatched. CDR1 is SGHVS, CDR2 FNYEAQ, per germline. The CDR3 loop reads CASSFLAGVPTDTQYF. CDR3 DNA sequence: TGTGCCAGCAGCTTCCTAGCGGGAGTACCTACGGATACGCAGTATTTT.

On this clonotype: This sequence may be a read error, since a much larger clone differs from it by one base. This chain joins TRBV20-1 and TRBJ2-3; weak D call: TRBD1 (6 bases). Germline values: CDR1 DFQATT, CDR2 SNEGSKA (reference sequence). V shed 1 base and J shed 2 bases, with 13 bases lying between them. The CDR3 spans 15 residues. DNA for the CDR3: TGCAGTGCTAGAGGGAGGACAGAGTCCACAGATACGCAGTATTTT. It specifies CSARGRTESTDTQYF.

This clonotype was seen just once. A read error may be the cause here, since a much bigger clone is one base away. This chain connects TRBV7-9 to TRBJ2-1; D may be TRBD2 (6 bases). Germline V CDR1 and CDR2: SEHNR, FQNEAQ (reference sequence). V lost 1 base and J lost 4, with 14 bases in between. This CDR3 region has 16 residues. DNA of the CDR3: TGTGCCAGCAGCTTAGAATCCAGCGGACTATACAATGAGCAGTTCTTC. Its translation: CASSLESSGLYNEQFF.

V gene TRBV2 combines with J gene TRBJ1-3; 7 nucleotides line up with TRBD1. CDR1 and CDR2 from the germline V gene are SNHLY and FYNNEI. The J segment lost 2 bases and the V segment lost 4 bases, leaving 8 bases of the junction unmatched. The length of the CDR3 is 16 residues. The CDR3 reads CASSGDRAEAGNTIYF. CDR3 in DNA: TGTGCCAGCAGTGGTGACAGGGCAGAAGCTGGAAACACCATATATTTT. Together with reference TRBV2 and TRBJ1-3, the CDR3 gives the full variable domain: EPEVTQTPSHQVTQMGQEVILRCVPISNHLYFYWYRQILGQKVEFLVSFYNNEISEKSEIFDDQFSVERPDGSNFTLKIRSTKLEDSAMYFCASSGDRAEAGNTIYFGEGSWLTVV.

This clonotype was seen a handful of times. V gene TRBV7-9 combines with J gene TRBJ2-7; D might be TRBD2 (5 bases). Trimming left V 2 bases short and J 0 bases short, with 11 bases between. Germline CDR1 reads SEHNR; CDR2 reads FQNEAQ (reference sequence). The CDR3 consists of 15 residues. CDR3 loop: CASSLPRDYSYEQYF. The CDR3 DNA sequence: TGTGCCAGCAGCTTACCCAGAGACTACTCCTACGAGCAGTACTTC.

V usage is TRBV27 and J usage is TRBJ2-7; TRBD2 is a possible D gene (6 bases). This CDR3 spans 15 amino acids. The germline CDR1 and CDR2 sequences are MNHEY and SMNVEV (reference sequence). With 7 bases removed from V and 2 bases from J, the gap between germline ends came to 18 bases. The CDR3 loop reads CASMWGGNFAYEQYF. The CDR3 nucleotides are TGTGCCAGCATGTGGGGCGGGAATTTTGCCTACGAGCAGTACTTC.

This chain links TRBV12-3 or TRBV12-4 with TRBJ1-2, with 9 bases identical to TRBD1. V lost 1 base and J lost 8; bases outside the gene matches: 11. This CDR3 region has 16 residues. CDR3 in DNA: TGTGCCAGCAGTTTAGGAAGGACAGGGGTGTGGGGAGGCTACACCTTC. Translating it yields CASSLGRTGVWGGYTF.

This clonotype was observed at least ten times. The chain has TRBV24-1 and TRBJ2-1; D is unresolved. CDR3 length equals 15 residues. The germline gives CDR1 KGHDR, CDR2 SFDVKD. Trimming took off 3 bases at V and 0 bases at J, with 8 bases between the two ends. CDR3 sequence reads: CATSDQLDSYNEQFF. CDR3 coding DNA: TGTGCCACCAGTGATCAACTGGACTCCTACAATGAGCAGTTCTTC.

Comments on this clonotype: The CDR3 does not close with the conserved phenylalanine or tryptophan, likely indicating a read error. The chain joins TRBV5-6 to TRBJ2-7; TRBD1 matches 7 bases. CDR1 and CDR2 (germline): SGHDT, YYEEEE. The length of the CDR3 is 14 residues. Trimming removed 6 bases from V and 3 bases from J; junction bases left unmatched: 9. This chain's CDR3 is CASTSGTELYEQYS. CDR3 coding DNA: TGTGCCAGCACTTCCGGGACAGAGCTCTACGAGCAGTACTCC.

To note about this clonotype: A read error may explain this, as a much larger clone is one base away. The chain employs TRBV12-3 or TRBV12-4 and TRBJ2-3; D gene ambiguous. Trimming shortened V by 4 bases and J by 8 bases, and 22 bases separated the two germline ends. This CDR3 spans 16 amino acids. CDR3 loop: CASSSSQPALVGTQYF. The CDR3 region has the DNA TGTGCCAGCAGTTCCTCTCAACCTGCCTTGGTAGGTACGCAGTATTTT.

This clonotype was counted a few times. V gene TRBV7-9 combines with J gene TRBJ2-3; 7 nucleotides agree with TRBD1. Germline-derived CDR1 and CDR2 are SEHNR and FQNEAQ (reference sequence). This CDR3 has 15 residues. V trimming: 0 bases; J trimming: 6 bases; junction bases outside the gene matches: 6. CDR3 residues: CASSLAGGQTDTQYF. The CDR3 DNA sequence: TGTGCCAGCAGCTTAGCTGGGGGACAGACTGATACGCAGTATTTT.

This chain uses TRBV4-1 with TRBJ2-2; D ambiguous. With 1 base removed from V and 4 bases from J, the gap between germline ends came to 13 bases. Germline CDR1 is MGHRA and CDR2 is YSYEKL. This CDR3 spans 16 amino acids. DNA for the CDR3: TGCGCCAGCAGCCAAGGGTCCAGGCAGACCACCGGGGAGCTGTTTTTT. It specifies CASSQGSRQTTGELFF.

Concerning this clonotype: Likely a read error: the CDR3 ends without its conserved phenylalanine or tryptophan. The V call is TRBV27, the J call TRBJ2-3, with D possibly TRBD1 on 5 matching bases. CDR3 length: 16 amino acids. Trimming removed 7 bases at V and 2 bases at J, with 19 bases between. Germline CDR1 MNHEY, CDR2 SMNVEV (reference sequence). The CDR3 reads CASKFRAGRATDTQYY. CDR3 DNA: TGTGCCAGCAAATTCAGGGCTGGAAGGGCCACAGATACGCAGTATTAT.